The 23 T cell receptor beta chains listed next were all sequenced from one sample in a study of cytomegalovirus exposure and HLA in healthy donors. Use of 60 Vbeta and 13 Jbeta primers characterized the PCR. TCRdb's copy holds only in-frame clones and misses some; the assay was immunoSEQ multiplex PCR. Of 120,000 to 150,000 clones listed, around 84% are singletons. The sequenced sample consisted of PBMCs. These TCRs come from a boy younger than 10 in good health and CMV-seronegative.

The V and J genes are TRBV4-2 and TRBJ2-1; TRBD1 matches at 8 bases. CDR3 length equals 18 residues. The junction had 7 bases not matched to a gene; V was cut back by 0 bases and J by 0 bases. Per germline, CDR1 LGHNA and CDR2 YNFKEQ. CDR3 sequence (DNA): TGTGCCAGCAGCCAAGACCGGGCCGACAGGGGCTCCTACAATGAGCAGTTCTTC. Protein: CASSQDRADRGSYNEQFF.

The J gene is TRBJ2-2, the V gene TRBV7-3; the match to TRBD2 covers 7 bases. Per germline, CDR1 SGHTA and CDR2 FQGTGA. CDR3 size: 14 residues. Trimming took 11 bases from V and 3 from J; bases not matched to a gene: 9. The CDR3 DNA sequence: TGTGCCTGCGGATCTAGCGGTGACACCGGGGAGCTGTTTTTT. It is translated as CACGSSGDTGELFF.

The rearrangement links TRBV18 to TRBJ1-1; the D gene is possibly TRBD1 (6 bases). Germline CDR1 is KGHSH and CDR2 is LQKENI. This CDR3 comprises 14 residues. Trimming removed 5 bases at V and 7 bases at J, with 17 bases between. The CDR3 protein is CASSSVRGSLEAFF. DNA for the CDR3: TGTGCCAGCTCATCTGTCAGGGGATCACTTGAAGCTTTCTTT.

This clone occurred a few times. The V gene is TRBV7-9, the J gene TRBJ2-1, with 7 bases matching TRBD2. The V segment lost 5 bases and the J segment 0 bases; nucleotides outside the gene matches: 1. Germline lookup yields CDR1 SEHNR and CDR2 FQNEAQ (reference sequence). The CDR3 is 14 residues long. The CDR3 protein is CASSPGGSYNEQFF. CDR3 DNA: TGTGCCAGCAGCCCGGGGGGCTCCTACAATGAGCAGTTCTTC.

This clone was recorded only once. The chain combines TRBV2 with TRBJ2-2, with TRBD1 matching over 9 bases. The V gene's germline CDR1 is SNHLY and CDR2 FYNNEI. This CDR3 region has 16 residues. The V and J ends lost 2 bases and 5 bases, in that order; junction bases with no gene match: 6. The CDR3: CASSELGQGWTGELFF. CDR3 in DNA: TGTGCCAGCAGTGAATTGGGACAGGGTTGGACCGGGGAGCTGTTTTTT. The entire variable domain, with the rest obtained from reference TRBV2 and TRBJ2-2, is as follows: EPEVTQTPSHQVTQMGQEVILRCVPISNHLYFYWYRQILGQKVEFLVSFYNNEISEKSEIFDDQFSVERPDGSNFTLKIRSTKLEDSAMYFCASSELGQGWTGELFFGEGSRLTVL.

This chain uses TRBV29-1 with TRBJ2-7, with D maybe TRBD1 (5 bases). The germline CDR1 and CDR2 sequences are SQVTM and ANQGSEA. The CDR3 is made up of 13 amino acids. Trimming shortened V by 1 base and J by 0 bases, and 7 bases separated the two germline ends. CDR3 in amino acids: CSVEAGFSYEQYF. The CDR3 DNA is TGCAGCGTTGAAGCAGGGTTCTCCTACGAGCAGTACTTC.

The J gene is TRBJ2-7, the V gene TRBV5-1; possible D gene TRBD2, 6 bases. V gave up 4 bases and J gave up 2 bases, with 22 bases separating them. This CDR3 is built from 17 residues. The V gene's germline CDR1 is SGHRS and CDR2 YFSETQ. The CDR3 sequence: CASSPSLGGLKTYEQYF. The CDR3 nucleotides read TGCGCCAGCAGCCCCTCCCTGGGAGGCCTAAAAACCTACGAGCAGTACTTC.

The DNA of the CDR3 is TGTGCCAGCAGCCCCACAGCGGGAGTTCTTGCCGAGCAGTACTTC. Amino acids: CASSPTAGVLAEQYF. This chain joins TRBV6-5 and TRBJ2-7, with 8 bases aligning to TRBD2. Germline CDR1 is MNHEY and CDR2 is SVGAGI. J gave up 6 bases and V 6 bases, and 13 bases lay outside the gene matches. The CDR3 is 15 amino acids.

The rearrangement links TRBV9 to TRBJ2-7; a possible D gene is TRBD2 (6 bases). V lost 1 base and J lost 0, with 8 bases in between. Germline values: CDR1 SGDLS, CDR2 YYNGEE. The CDR3 sequence is 14 residues long. CDR3 sequence reads: CASSVRRDSYEQYF. DNA for the CDR3: TGTGCCAGCAGCGTACGGAGGGACTCCTACGAGCAGTACTTC.

V usage is TRBV28 and J usage is TRBJ2-3, with 8 bases aligning to TRBD2. Per the germline V gene, CDR1 is MDHEN and CDR2 is SYDVKM. CDR3 length: 15 amino acids. V lost 3 bases and J lost 4; bases outside the gene matches: 6. In DNA form, the CDR3 reads TGTGCCAGCAGTTTGATAGCGGGAAGATCAGATACGCAGTATTTT. Translated: CASSLIAGRSDTQYF.

This clone has a handful of counts. The chain uses TRBV18 and TRBJ1-5; possibly TRBD1 for D (5 bases). CDR1 and CDR2 (germline): KGHSH, LQKENI. The CDR3 has 14 amino acids. V shed 2 bases and J shed 7 bases, with 12 bases lying between them. In DNA, the CDR3 is TGTGCCAGCTCACCAATCACAGGCGACCAGCCCCAGCATTTT. This codes for CASSPITGDQPQHF.

The gene calls are TRBV9 and TRBJ2-7; maybe TRBD2 (5 bases). The CDR3 runs to 16 residues. CDR1 SGDLS and CDR2 YYNGEE come from the germline V gene. V shed 0 bases and J shed 2 bases, with 15 bases lying between them. In DNA, the CDR3 is TGTGCCAGCAGCGTAGACGCCGTTGGGAGTACCTACGAGCAGTACTTC. This sequence encodes CASSVDAVGSTYEQYF.

This clone was seen once. CDR3 bases: TGTGCCAGCAGCGACTCCGGGACAGAGGACTCTGGGGCCAACGTCCTGACTTTC. It translates to CASSDSGTEDSGANVLTF. This chain connects TRBV5-4 to TRBJ2-6; 7 bases match TRBD1. The CDR3 is 18 residues long. CDR1 is SGHNT, CDR2 YYREEE, per germline (reference sequence). V lost 4 bases and J lost 0; bases outside the gene matches: 10.

This clone showed up just a few times. The same CDR3 arises from other DNA sequences in this sample as well. The chain is built from TRBV6-1 and TRBJ2-7; 9 nucleotides align to TRBD2. The CDR3 contains 15 residues. J was trimmed by 2 bases and V by 2 bases; bases with no gene match: 4. CDR1 and CDR2 (germline): MNHNS, SASEGT. The CDR3 region has the DNA TGTGCCAGCAGTGAAAGGTTAGCGGGGGCCTACGAGCAGTACTTC. This translates into CASSERLAGAYEQYF.

The V gene is TRBV29-1, the J gene TRBJ1-1; 8 nucleotides match TRBD1. The CDR3 is 12 residues long. The trim removed 3 bases at V and 5 bases at J, leaving 2 bases unmatched. Germline CDR1 is SQVTM and CDR2 is ANQGSEA. CDR3 nucleotides: TGCAGCGTTGACGGGACAGGAACTGAAGCTTTCTTT. It yields the protein CSVDGTGTEAFF.

The V call is TRBV14, the J call TRBJ1-2, with TRBD1 identical over 8 bases. Germline V gene sequence: CDR1 SGHDN, CDR2 FVKESK. The CDR3 is 14 amino acids. V gave up 6 bases and J gave up 8 bases; unmatched junction bases: 11. CDR3 region: CASRRTGMSGGYTF. In nucleotides, the CDR3 is TGTGCCAGCAGGAGGACAGGGATGTCAGGAGGCTACACCTTC.

The rearrangement links TRBV7-9 to TRBJ2-1, with 8 bases lining up with TRBD2. Germline V CDR1 and CDR2: SEHNR, FQNEAQ (reference sequence). This CDR3 has 17 amino acids. Losses at the gene ends were 1 base for V and 4 bases for J; bases not matched to a gene: 9. This CDR3 is CASSLVGLAGLYNEQFF. The CDR3 DNA is TGTGCCAGCAGCTTAGTAGGTCTAGCGGGCCTATACAATGAGCAGTTCTTC. The full variable domain, its missing parts supplied by reference TRBV7-9 and TRBJ2-1, is DTGVSQNPRHKITKRGQNVTFRCDPISEHNRLYWYRQTLGQGPEFLTYFQNEAQLEKSRLLSDRFSAERPKGSFSTLEIQRTEQGDSAMYLCASSLVGLAGLYNEQFFGPGTRLTVL.

The chain uses TRBV2 and TRBJ1-1; D ambiguous. The CDR3 spans 10 residues. Germline values: CDR1 SNHLY, CDR2 FYNNEI. The V gene lost 9 bases and the J gene lost 5 bases, with 7 bases spanning the gap. The CDR3 spells CASSRTEAFF. The CDR3 DNA follows: TGTGCCAGTTCTCGGACTGAAGCTTTCTTT.

The chain recombines TRBV5-1 with TRBJ2-1, with D maybe TRBD2 (7 bases). CDR1 is SGHRS, CDR2 YFSETQ, per germline. The CDR3 extends over 15 amino acids. Trimming pared 2 bases from V and 4 bases from J, leaving 13 bases between. The CDR3 DNA reads TGCGCCAGCAGCTTAGAAGGGGGGGGTTACAATGAGCAGTTCTTC. Protein: CASSLEGGGYNEQFF. The variable domain in full, with the rest retrieved from reference TRBV5-1 and TRBJ2-1, is KAGVTQTPRYLIKTRGQQVTLSCSPISGHRSVSWYQQTPGQGLQFLFEYFSETQRNKGNFPGRFSGRQFSNSRSEMNVSTLELGDSALYLCASSLEGGGYNEQFFGPGTRLTVL.

This chain connects TRBV7-9 to TRBJ2-1, with 8 positions matching TRBD2. From germline, CDR1 is SEHNR and CDR2 FQNEAQ (reference sequence). The CDR3 sequence is 18 residues long. The trim removed 0 bases at V and 5 bases at J, leaving 12 bases unmatched. The CDR3 is CASSLAPISILADNEQFF. CDR3 sequence (DNA): TGTGCCAGCAGCTTAGCCCCAATCTCTATACTAGCGGACAATGAGCAGTTCTTC.

This clone showed up just a few times. The genes are TRBV2 and TRBJ2-3; the D is unclear. Trimming stripped 5 bases from V and 1 base from J, with 10 bases between. Germline V lookup: CDR1 SNHLY, CDR2 FYNNEI. CDR3 length equals 14 residues. CDR3: CASSMTEGTDTQYF. The DNA of the CDR3 is TGTGCCAGCAGTATGACTGAAGGCACAGATACGCAGTATTTT.

The chain employs TRBV7-3 and TRBJ2-3; 10 nucleotides agree with TRBD2. The CDR3 totals 14 residues. V lost 6 bases to trimming and J lost 3 bases; unmatched junction nucleotides: 3. Germline V gene data show CDR1 as SGHTA and CDR2 as FQGTGA. Here the CDR3 reads CASSLAGVTDTQYF. DNA for the CDR3: TGTGCCAGCAGTCTAGCGGGAGTTACAGATACGCAGTATTTT.

This clone was detected only a few times. The chain recombines TRBV13 with TRBJ1-3; D call uncertain. From germline, CDR1 is PRHDT and CDR2 FYEKMQ (reference sequence). The length of the CDR3 is 14 residues. The germline V and J ends were trimmed by 5 bases and 0 bases, with 8 bases remaining between them. The CDR3 loop reads CASSRDYSGNTIYF. The CDR3 region has the DNA TGTGCCAGCAGCCGAGATTACTCTGGAAACACCATATATTTT. Full variable domain (outside the CDR3, taken from reference TRBV13 and TRBJ1-3): AAGVIQSPRHLIKEKRETATLKCYPIPRHDTVYWYQQGPGQDPQFLISFYEKMQSDKGSIPDRFSAQQFSDYHSELNMSSLELGDSALYFCASSRDYSGNTIYFGEGSWLTVV.